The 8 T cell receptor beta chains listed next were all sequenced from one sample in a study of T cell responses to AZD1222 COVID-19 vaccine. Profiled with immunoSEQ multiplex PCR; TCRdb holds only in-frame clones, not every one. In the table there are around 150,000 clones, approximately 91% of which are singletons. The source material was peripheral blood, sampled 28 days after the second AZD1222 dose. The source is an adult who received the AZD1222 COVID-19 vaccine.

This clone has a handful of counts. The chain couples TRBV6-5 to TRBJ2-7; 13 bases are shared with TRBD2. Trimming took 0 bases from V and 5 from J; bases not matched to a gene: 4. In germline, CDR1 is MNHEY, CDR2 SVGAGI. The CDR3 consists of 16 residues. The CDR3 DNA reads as TGTGCCAGCAGTTACTCGGGACTAGCGGGAAACCACGAGCAGTACTTC. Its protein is CASSYSGLAGNHEQYF.

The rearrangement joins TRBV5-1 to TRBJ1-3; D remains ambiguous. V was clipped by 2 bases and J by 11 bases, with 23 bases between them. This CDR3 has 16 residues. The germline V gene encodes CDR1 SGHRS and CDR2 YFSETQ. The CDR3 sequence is CASSLRATDRGNAIYF. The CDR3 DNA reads TGCGCCAGCAGCTTAAGGGCAACGGACCGAGGCAACGCCATATATTTT.

The CDR3 protein is CASSVRGEAFF. CDR3 nucleotide sequence: TGTGCCAGCAGCGTGAGGGGAGAAGCTTTCTTT. The V gene is TRBV7-2, the J gene TRBJ1-1, with a weak D call TRBD1 (5 bases). The CDR3 runs 11 residues. V lost 5 bases and J 8 bases, leaving 9 bases between the germline ends. The germline CDR1 and CDR2 sequences are SGHTA and FQGNSA.

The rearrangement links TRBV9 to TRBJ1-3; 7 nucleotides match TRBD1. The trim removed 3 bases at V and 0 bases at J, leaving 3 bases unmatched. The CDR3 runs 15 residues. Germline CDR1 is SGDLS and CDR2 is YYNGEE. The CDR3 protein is CASSAQGDSGNTIYF. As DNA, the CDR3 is TGTGCCAGCAGCGCCCAGGGGGACTCTGGAAACACCATATATTTT.

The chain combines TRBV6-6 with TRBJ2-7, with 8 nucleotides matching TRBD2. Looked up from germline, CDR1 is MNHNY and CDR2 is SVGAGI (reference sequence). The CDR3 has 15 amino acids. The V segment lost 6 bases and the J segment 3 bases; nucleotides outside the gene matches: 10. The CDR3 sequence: CASRAPSGRIYEQYF. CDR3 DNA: TGTGCCAGCAGAGCCCCTAGCGGGCGGATCTACGAGCAGTACTTC.

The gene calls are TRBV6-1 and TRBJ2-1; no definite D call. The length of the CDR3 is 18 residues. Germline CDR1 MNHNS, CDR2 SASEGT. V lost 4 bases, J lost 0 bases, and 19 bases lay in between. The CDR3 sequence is CASSAQIPGPSSYNEQFF. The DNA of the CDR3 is TGTGCCAGCAGTGCTCAAATTCCGGGCCCGAGCTCCTACAATGAGCAGTTCTTC.

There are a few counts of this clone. CDR3 sequence reads: CASGGRVYNEQFF. Written as DNA, the CDR3 is TGTGCCAGCGGGGGAAGGGTATACAATGAGCAGTTCTTC. The chain carries TRBV6-5 and TRBJ2-1; either TRBD1 or TRBD2 may supply D (5 bases each). From germline, CDR1 is MNHEY and CDR2 SVGAGI. The CDR3 is 13 residues long. V was cut by 8 bases and J by 4 bases, with 12 bases left in between.

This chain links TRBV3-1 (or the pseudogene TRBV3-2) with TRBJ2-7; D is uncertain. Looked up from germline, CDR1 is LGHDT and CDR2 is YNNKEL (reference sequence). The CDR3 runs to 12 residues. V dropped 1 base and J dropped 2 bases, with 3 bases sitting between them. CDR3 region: CASSQGPYEQYF. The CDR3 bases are TGTGCCAGCAGCCAAGGACCCTACGAGCAGTACTTC.